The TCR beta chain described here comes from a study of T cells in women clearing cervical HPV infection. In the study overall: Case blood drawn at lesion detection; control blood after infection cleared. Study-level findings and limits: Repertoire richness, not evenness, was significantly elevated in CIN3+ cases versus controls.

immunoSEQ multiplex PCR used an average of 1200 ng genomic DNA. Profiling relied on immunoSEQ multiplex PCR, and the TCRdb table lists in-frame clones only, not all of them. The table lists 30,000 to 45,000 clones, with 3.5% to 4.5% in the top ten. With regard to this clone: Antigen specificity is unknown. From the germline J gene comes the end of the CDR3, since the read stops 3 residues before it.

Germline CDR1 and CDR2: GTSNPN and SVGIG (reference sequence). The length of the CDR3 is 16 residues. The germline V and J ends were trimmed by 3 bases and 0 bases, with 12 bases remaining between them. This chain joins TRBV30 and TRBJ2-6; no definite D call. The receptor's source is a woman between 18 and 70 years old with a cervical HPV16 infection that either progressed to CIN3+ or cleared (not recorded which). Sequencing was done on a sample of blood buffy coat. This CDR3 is CAWSATTFSGANVLTF. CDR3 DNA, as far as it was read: TGTGCCTGGAGCGCAACTACTTTCTCTGGGGCCAACGTC.